These 13 T cell receptor beta chains were sequenced from one sample in a study of cytomegalovirus exposure and HLA in healthy donors. Use of 60 Vbeta and 13 Jbeta primers characterized the PCR. The data were produced by immunoSEQ multiplex PCR, yet TCRdb's version contains in-frame clones alone and is incomplete. The sample carries about 160,000 clones, roughly 81% recorded once. The sample taken for sequencing was PBMCs. These receptors originate from a woman in her 50s in good health and CMV-seronegative.

This sequence joins TRBV6-6 and TRBJ2-2; maybe TRBD1 (6 bases). Germline CDR1 and CDR2: MNHNY and SVGAGI (reference sequence). The ends were cut back, 8 bases at V and 1 base at J, with 8 bases in the middle. This CDR3 is 13 amino acids long. This CDR3 reads CASGTQNTGELFF. The CDR3 DNA follows: TGTGCCAGCGGGACACAGAACACCGGGGAGCTGTTTTTT.

This sequence joins TRBV7-7 and TRBJ2-3; 13 nucleotides line up with TRBD2. From germline, CDR1 is SSHAT and CDR2 FNYEAQ (reference sequence). The trim removed 5 bases at V and 4 bases at J, leaving 6 bases unmatched. CDR3 length: 16 residues. The CDR3 DNA reads TGTGCCAGCAGCAAGGGACTAGCGGGAACAGCAGATACGCAGTATTTT. Translated: CASSKGLAGTADTQYF.

This clone has only one observation. The rearrangement uses TRBV19 and TRBJ2-1; the match to TRBD2 covers 12 bases. This CDR3 is built from 15 residues. From germline, CDR1 is LNHDA and CDR2 SQIVND (reference sequence). V dropped 9 bases and J dropped 8; count of bases not matched to a gene: 11. The CDR3 region has the DNA TGTGCCAGCCAGACGACTAGCGGGAGATTGCATGAGCAGTTCTTC. It specifies CASQTTSGRLHEQFF.

The J gene is TRBJ2-3, the V gene TRBV19; 7 bases map to TRBD1. Looked up from germline, CDR1 is LNHDA and CDR2 is SQIVND (reference sequence). V shed 3 bases, J shed 5 bases, and the junction held 11 bases outside the gene matches. This CDR3 comprises 16 residues. The CDR3 region has the DNA TGTGCCAGTAGTATTTCCGGGTCAGGGGGACAAGATACGCAGTATTTT. Translation gives CASSISGSGGQDTQYF.

The rearrangement joins TRBV5-6 to TRBJ2-7; D is perhaps TRBD2 (5 bases). In germline, CDR1 is SGHDT, CDR2 YYEEEE. The CDR3 sequence is 13 residues long. Trimming removed 1 base from V and 5 bases from J, with 10 bases in between. CDR3 residues: CASSLFGVHEQYF. For the CDR3, the DNA is TGTGCCAGCAGCTTGTTCGGGGTCCACGAGCAGTACTTC.

The CDR3 DNA reads as TGTGCCAGCAGCTCTGGGACAAGATATAGCAATCAGCCCCAGCATTTT. Translated: CASSSGTRYSNQPQHF. The chain recombines TRBV7-2 with TRBJ1-5, with D perhaps TRBD1 (6 bases). The length of the CDR3 is 16 residues. Germline CDR1 is SGHTA and CDR2 is FQGNSA. The V end lost 4 bases, the J end lost 0 bases, and 13 bases lay between the germline ends.

The chain is built from TRBV29-1 and TRBJ1-2; 7 bases are a match to TRBD1. Germline V lookup: CDR1 SQVTM, CDR2 ANQGSEA. CDR3 size: 14 residues. The trim removed 4 bases at V and 6 bases at J, leaving 11 bases unmatched. The CDR3 spells CSVGRGRGTNGYTF. The DNA of the CDR3 is TGCAGCGTTGGCCGGGGCAGGGGGACAAATGGCTACACCTTC.

The chain couples TRBV19 to TRBJ1-5, with D tentatively TRBD1 (6 bases). Trimming stripped 3 bases from V and 0 bases from J, with 12 bases between. The CDR3 contains 16 residues. Germline V gives CDR1 LNHDA, CDR2 SQIVND (reference sequence). The DNA of the CDR3 is TGTGCCAGTAGTATTTGGACAGCCTATAGCAATCAGCCCCAGCATTTT. It is translated as CASSIWTAYSNQPQHF.

This chain uses TRBV11-2 with TRBJ2-5, with 14 bases fitting TRBD2. The CDR3 is 15 residues long. J gave up 4 bases and V 5 bases, and 3 bases lay outside the gene matches. CDR1 is SGHAT and CDR2 is FQNNGV in the germline V gene. For the CDR3, the DNA is TGTGCCAGCAGCCCCGGACTAGCGGGGGGAGAGACCCAGTACTTC. Translation gives CASSPGLAGGETQYF.

The chain has TRBV7-8 and TRBJ2-7, with 12 bases matching TRBD2. Germline loops: CDR1 SGHVS, CDR2 FQNEAQ. V lost 5 bases to trimming and J lost 2 bases; unmatched junction nucleotides: 13. This CDR3 region has 18 residues. In nucleotides, the CDR3 is TGTGCCAGCAGCCTAAAGACTAGCGGGGGATCCCTACCCTACGAGCAGTACTTC. It is translated as CASSLKTSGGSLPYEQYF.

The chain joins TRBV7-2 to TRBJ1-1; 10 bases agree with TRBD1. This CDR3 region has 16 residues. Unmatched junction bases numbered 4, after V lost 0 bases and J lost 3 bases. CDR1 and CDR2 (germline): SGHTA, FQGNSA. CDR3: CASSLAPGQGYTEAFF. The CDR3 DNA is TGTGCCAGCAGCTTAGCGCCGGGACAGGGGTACACTGAAGCTTTCTTT.

This clone was recorded once. The chain carries TRBV2 and TRBJ1-6; 7 bases align to TRBD1. The CDR3 covers 14 residues. Losses at the gene ends were 4 bases for V and 4 bases for J; bases not matched to a gene: 1. CDR1 and CDR2 (germline): SNHLY, FYNNEI. CDR3 DNA sequence: TGTGCCAGCAGTGCGACAGGGTATAATTCACCCCTCCACTTT. This encodes CASSATGYNSPLHF. Full variable domain (remainder filled in from reference TRBV2 and TRBJ1-6): EPEVTQTPSHQVTQMGQEVILRCVPISNHLYFYWYRQILGQKVEFLVSFYNNEISEKSEIFDDQFSVERPDGSNFTLKIRSTKLEDSAMYFCASSATGYNSPLHFGNGTRLTVT.

Only one count was recorded for this clone. The J gene is TRBJ2-3, the V gene TRBV25-1; 7 bases match TRBD2. The CDR3 totals 16 residues. V gave up 0 bases and J gave up 3 bases; unmatched junction bases: 6. Per the germline V gene, CDR1 is MGHDK and CDR2 is SYGVNS. This chain's CDR3 is CASSEYFAGVTDTQYF. The CDR3 DNA reads as TGTGCCAGCAGTGAATATTTCGCGGGGGTAACAGATACGCAGTATTTT.